Listed below are T cell receptor beta chains from one sample, sequenced in a study of shared clonotypes between healthy human individuals. Profiled with immunoSEQ multiplex PCR; TCRdb holds only in-frame clones, not every one. The sample includes about 2.2 million clones, about 94% seen only once; the top ten take around 1.8%. Sequences were obtained from naive CD8+ T cells from PBMCs. The source of these receptors is a young man in good health. Some clones in this sample may be carry-over from other donors' samples. The conserved cysteine and the conserved F or W are not part of the CDR3 here.

>TRBJ2-3|TRBV11-2|13
ASSLGVGVGDTQY
>TRBJ2-7|TRBV7-2|13
ASSSPQQFSYEQY
>TRBJ2-7|TRBV9|14
ASSVEERARAYEQY
>TRBJ1-3|TRBV7-9|14
ASSSRTQSSGNTIY
>TRBJ2-7|TRBV28|17
ASSLVGRSTGTSAYEQY
>TRBJ2-1|TRBV6-1|13
ASSEDSSSYNEQF
>TRBJ1-1|TRBV27|12
ASRPGQLNTEAF
>TRBJ2-7|TRBV2|10
ASSGSSYEQY
>TRBJ2-2|TRBV2|15
ASRTATGTPIPGELF
>TRBJ2-7|TRBV9|13
ASSVGTGGRYEQY
>TRBJ2-3|TRBV18|15
ASSAARTSGYTDTQY
>TRBJ2-1|TRBV19|10
ASSIVANEQF
>TRBJ2-7|TRBV19|11
ASSSRLRYEQY
>TRBJ2-7|TRBV18|14
ASSPTPLAAAYEQY
>TRBJ2-7|TRBV5-6|12
ASTLGGPSYEQY
>TRBJ2-1|TRBV6-5|12
ASSDWSSYNEQF
>.|TRBV29-1|11
SVEGRDTYEQY
>TRBJ2-3|TRBV5-5|13
ASSGPGTSQYTQY
>TRBJ2-7|TRBV4-1|12
ASSQVGAFHEQY
>TRBJ2-7|TRBV7-3|11
ASSWVAGAEQY
>TRBJ1-1|TRBV19|13
ASSAFTPGGTEAF
>TRBJ2-7|TRBV25-1|14
ASSEFGLAGVNEQY
>TRBJ1-5|TRBV18|10
ASSRQDQPQH
>TRBJ2-7|TRBV20-1|9
SARGQGGEY
>TRBJ1-5|TRBV28|16
ASSQTGTEPYSNQPQH
>TRBJ1-2|TRBV9|10
ASSGEGTGYT
>TRBJ2-7|TRBV19|11
ASSPTWGYEQY
>TRBJ2-5|TRBV27|14
ASSLSPARGRAAQY
>TRBJ2-7|TRBV7-7|11
ASSLRNSYEQY
>TRBJ2-2|TRBV29-1|13
SVEGRVSGTGELF
>TRBJ2-1|TRBV7-9|12
ASRLGSSYNEQF
>TRBJ2-5|TRBV6-5|12
ASSLQGYGETQY
>TRBJ2-1|TRBV29-1|9
SFSGGYEQF
>TRBJ2-2|TRBV5-1|16
ASSQLQGPSFLSGELF
>TRBJ2-1|TRBV27|14
ASSLMGLAVYNEQF
>TRBJ1-1|TRBV27|13
ASSSPGAPNTEAF
>TRBJ2-3|TRBV11-2|14
ASSLGTGLGTDTQY
>TRBJ2-7|TRBV4-3|10
ASSQRFGEQY
>TRBJ1-2|TRBV11-2|15
ASSLAPPGGAGYGYT
>TRBJ1-4|TRBV7-2|13
ASSLQDRDYEKLF
>TRBJ1-4|TRBV4-1|14
ASSQDGGQSNEKLF
>TRBJ1-4|TRBV7-9|15
ASSETGGAHLNEKLF
>TRBJ2-1|TRBV11-2|13
ASSLWRTVGYEQF
>TRBJ1-1|TRBV10-3|12
AISDRDLNTEAF
>TRBJ2-2|TRBV2|17
ASSPDPTGVFTNTGELF
>TRBJ2-7|TRBV9|11
ASSGDLPYEQY
>TRBJ2-3|TRBV27|13
ASSLLAGGSDTQY
>TRBJ1-1|TRBV27|11
ASSLGGRTEAF
>TRBJ2-1|TRBV18|13
ASSPSRGYNNEQF
>TRBJ2-5|TRBV9|13
ASSAGRTLQETQY
>TRBJ2-7|TRBV4-3|13
ASSQDRGSGYEQY
>TRBJ2-1|TRBV7-6|11
ASSLGQFNEQF
>TRBJ2-7|TRBV4-1|14
ASSQDSGGLAYEQY
>TRBJ1-5|TRBV4-3|11
ASSPRDSQPQH